This T cell receptor (beta chain) was documented in a study of blood T cell repertoires in COVID-19. The data were produced by immunoSEQ multiplex PCR, yet TCRdb's version contains in-frame clones alone and is incomplete. The sample carries more than 300,000 clones, over 90% recorded once. Within 2 weeks of study entry, exposed participants had contacted a PCR-confirmed or clinician-diagnosed COVID-19 case. Germline V gene data show CDR1 as MNHEY and CDR2 as SVGEGT. Trimming left V 0 bases short and J 5 bases short, with 17 bases between. This CDR3 contains 16 residues. Material: PBMCs or T cells enriched from blood (not recorded which). This TCR derives from a woman in her twenties or thirties who had been exposed to COVID-19. The chain employs TRBV6-2 or TRBV6-3 and TRBJ2-7; tentative D call: TRBD1 (6 bases). Here the CDR3 DNA reads TGTGCCAGCAGTTACTCGAATTGGGGGCCGGCCAACGAGCAGTACTTC. Amino acids: CASSYSNWGPANEQYF.